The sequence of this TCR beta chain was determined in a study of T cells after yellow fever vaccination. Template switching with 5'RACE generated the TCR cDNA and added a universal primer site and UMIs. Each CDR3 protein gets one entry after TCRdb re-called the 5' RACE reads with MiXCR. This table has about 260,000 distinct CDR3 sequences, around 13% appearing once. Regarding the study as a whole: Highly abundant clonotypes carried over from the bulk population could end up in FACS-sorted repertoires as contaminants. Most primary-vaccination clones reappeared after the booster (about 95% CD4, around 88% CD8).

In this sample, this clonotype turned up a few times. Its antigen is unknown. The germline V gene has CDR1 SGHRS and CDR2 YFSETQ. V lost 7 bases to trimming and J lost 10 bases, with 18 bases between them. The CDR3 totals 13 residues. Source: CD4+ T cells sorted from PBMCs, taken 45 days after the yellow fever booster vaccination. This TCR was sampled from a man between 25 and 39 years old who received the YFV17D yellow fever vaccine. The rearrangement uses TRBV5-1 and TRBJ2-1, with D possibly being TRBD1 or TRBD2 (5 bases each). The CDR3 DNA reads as TGCGCCAGCGGGCGGGTAGGGGAGCGGGAGCAGTTCTTC. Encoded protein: CASGRVGEREQFF. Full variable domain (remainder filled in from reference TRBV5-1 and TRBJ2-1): KAGVTQTPRYLIKTRGQQVTLSCSPISGHRSVSWYQQTPGQGLQFLFEYFSETQRNKGNFPGRFSGRQFSNSRSEMNVSTLELGDSALYLCASGRVGEREQFFGPGTRLTVL.